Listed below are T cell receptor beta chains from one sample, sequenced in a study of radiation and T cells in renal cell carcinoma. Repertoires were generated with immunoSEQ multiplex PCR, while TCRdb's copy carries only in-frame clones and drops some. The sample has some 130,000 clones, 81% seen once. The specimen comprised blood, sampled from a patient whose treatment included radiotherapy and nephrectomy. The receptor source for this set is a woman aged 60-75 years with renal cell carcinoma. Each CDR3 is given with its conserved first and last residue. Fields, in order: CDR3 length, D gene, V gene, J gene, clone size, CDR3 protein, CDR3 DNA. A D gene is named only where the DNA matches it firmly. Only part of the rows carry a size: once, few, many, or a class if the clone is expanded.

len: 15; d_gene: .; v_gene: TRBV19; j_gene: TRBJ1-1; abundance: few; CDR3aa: CASLPGGQMNTEAFF; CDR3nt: TGTGCCAGTTTACCCGGGGGGCAGATGAACACTGAAGCTTTCTTT
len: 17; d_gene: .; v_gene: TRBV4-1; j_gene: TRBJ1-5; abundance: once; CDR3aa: CASSQAGGSLPNQPQHF; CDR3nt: TGCGCCAGCAGCCAAGCCGGGGGTAGTCTCCCAAATCAGCCCCAGCATTTT
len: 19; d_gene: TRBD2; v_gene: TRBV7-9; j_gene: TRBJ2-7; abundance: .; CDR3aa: CASSLVGLAEHHLLYEQYF; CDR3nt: TGTGCCAGCAGCTTAGTGGGACTAGCGGAGCACCACCTCCTCTACGAGCAGTACTTC
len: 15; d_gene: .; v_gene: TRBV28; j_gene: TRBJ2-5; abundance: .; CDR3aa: CASSPLRDLQETQYF; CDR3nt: TGTGCCAGCAGTCCCCTGAGGGACCTACAAGAGACCCAGTACTTC
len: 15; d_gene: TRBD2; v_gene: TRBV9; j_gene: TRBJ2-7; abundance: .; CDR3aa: CASSLGAGGRYEQYF; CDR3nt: TGTGCCAGCAGCCTCGGAGCGGGAGGACGCTACGAGCAGTACTTC
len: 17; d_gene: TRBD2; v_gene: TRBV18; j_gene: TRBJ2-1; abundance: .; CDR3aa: CASSPPGEAGGGNEQFF; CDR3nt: TGTGCCAGCTCACCGCCCGGGGAAGCGGGAGGAGGCAATGAGCAGTTCTTC
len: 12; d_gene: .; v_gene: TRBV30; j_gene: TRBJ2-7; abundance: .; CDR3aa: CAWSEGRYEQYF; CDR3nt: TGTGCCTGGAGTGAAGGAAGATACGAGCAGTACTTC
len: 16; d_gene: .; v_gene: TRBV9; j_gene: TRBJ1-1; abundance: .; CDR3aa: CASSGGIRGMDTEAFF; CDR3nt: TGTGCCAGCAGCGGGGGGATTCGGGGCATGGACACTGAAGCTTTCTTT
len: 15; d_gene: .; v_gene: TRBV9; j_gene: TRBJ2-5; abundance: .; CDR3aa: CASSVSPGTGETQYF; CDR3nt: TGTGCCAGCAGCGTAAGCCCCGGGACCGGGGAGACCCAGTACTTC
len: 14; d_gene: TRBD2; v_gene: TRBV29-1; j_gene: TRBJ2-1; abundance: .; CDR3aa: CSVPSGRAYNEQFF; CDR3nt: TGCAGCGTCCCCAGCGGGAGGGCCTACAATGAGCAGTTCTTC
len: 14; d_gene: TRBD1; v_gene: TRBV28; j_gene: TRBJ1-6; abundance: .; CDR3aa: CAARQNTGASPLHF; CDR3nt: TGTGCCGCCCGCCAGAACACAGGGGCTTCACCCCTCCACTTT
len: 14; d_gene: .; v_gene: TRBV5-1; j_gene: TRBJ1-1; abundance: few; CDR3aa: CASSLGQANTEAFF; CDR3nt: TGCGCCAGCAGCTTGGGGCAAGCGAACACTGAAGCTTTCTTT
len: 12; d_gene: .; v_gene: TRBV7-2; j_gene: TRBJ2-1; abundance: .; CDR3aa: CASSSNTGEQFF; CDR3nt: TGTGCCAGCAGCTCGAACACTGGGGAGCAGTTCTTC
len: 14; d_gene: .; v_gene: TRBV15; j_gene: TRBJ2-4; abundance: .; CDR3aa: CATSPYVRENIQYF; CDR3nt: TGTGCCACCAGCCCATACGTCAGGGAAAACATTCAGTACTTC
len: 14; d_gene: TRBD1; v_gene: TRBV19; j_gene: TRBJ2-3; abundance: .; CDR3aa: CASSTGQGTDTQYF; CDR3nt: TGTGCCAGTAGTACCGGACAGGGCACAGATACGCAGTATTTT
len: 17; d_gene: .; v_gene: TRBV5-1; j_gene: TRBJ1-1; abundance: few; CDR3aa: CASSSVAFGLGNTEAFF; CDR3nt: TGCGCCAGCAGCTCTGTAGCTTTCGGGTTGGGGAACACTGAAGCTTTCTTT
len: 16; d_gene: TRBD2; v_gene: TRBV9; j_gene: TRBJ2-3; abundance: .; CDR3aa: CASSATSGGGPDTQYF; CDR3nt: TGTGCCAGCAGTGCTACTAGCGGGGGGGGCCCAGATACGCAGTATTTT
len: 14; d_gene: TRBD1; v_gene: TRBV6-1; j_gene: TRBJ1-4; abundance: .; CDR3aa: CASRVRGVDEKLFF; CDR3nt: TGTGCCAGCAGAGTCAGGGGGGTGGATGAAAAACTGTTTTTT
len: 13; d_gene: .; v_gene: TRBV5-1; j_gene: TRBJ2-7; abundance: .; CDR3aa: CASSLSMTYEQYF; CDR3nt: TGCGCCAGCAGCTTAAGCATGACCTACGAGCAGTACTTC
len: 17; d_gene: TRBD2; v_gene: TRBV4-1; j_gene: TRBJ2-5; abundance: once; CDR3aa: CASSQDPSGGGYKTQYF; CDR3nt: TGCGCCAGCAGCCAAGATCCCTCCGGGGGGGGTTATAAGACCCAGTACTTC
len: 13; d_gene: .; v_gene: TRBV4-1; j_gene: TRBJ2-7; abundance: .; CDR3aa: CASSQVGTYEQYF; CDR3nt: TGCGCCAGCAGCCAAGTGGGTACCTACGAGCAGTACTTC
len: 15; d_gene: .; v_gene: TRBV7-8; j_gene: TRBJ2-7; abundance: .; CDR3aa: CASSLGDGGPYEQYF; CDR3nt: TGTGCCAGCAGCTTAGGGGATGGGGGGCCCTACGAGCAGTACTTC
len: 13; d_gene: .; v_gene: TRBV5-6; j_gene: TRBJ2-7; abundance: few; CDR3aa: CASSLRGIDEQYF; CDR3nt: TGTGCCAGCAGCTTAAGGGGAATCGACGAGCAGTACTTC
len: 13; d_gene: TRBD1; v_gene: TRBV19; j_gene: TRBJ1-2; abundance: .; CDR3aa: CASSPLRGDGYTF; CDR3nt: TGTGCCAGTAGCCCTCTCAGGGGGGATGGCTACACCTTC
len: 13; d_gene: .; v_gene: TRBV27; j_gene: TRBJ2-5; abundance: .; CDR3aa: CASSLGPQETQYF; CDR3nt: TGTGCCAGCAGTTTAGGGCCCCAAGAGACCCAGTACTTC
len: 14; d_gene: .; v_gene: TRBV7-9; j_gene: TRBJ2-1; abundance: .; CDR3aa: CASRESATWNEQFF; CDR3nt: TGTGCCAGCAGGGAGAGCGCAACTTGGAATGAGCAGTTCTTC
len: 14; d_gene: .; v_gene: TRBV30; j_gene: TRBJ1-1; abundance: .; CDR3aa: CAWIPGTMNTEAFF; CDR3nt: TGTGCCTGGATACCAGGGACGATGAACACTGAAGCTTTCTTT
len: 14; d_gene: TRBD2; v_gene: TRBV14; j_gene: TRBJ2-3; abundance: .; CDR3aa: CASSPGLDTDTQYF; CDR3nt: TGTGCCAGCAGCCCTGGACTAGACACAGATACGCAGTATTTT
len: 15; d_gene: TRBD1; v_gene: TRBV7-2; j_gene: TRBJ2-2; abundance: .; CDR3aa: CASSWGTGMTGELFF; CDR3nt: TGTGCCAGCAGCTGGGGGACAGGGATGACCGGGGAGCTGTTTTTT
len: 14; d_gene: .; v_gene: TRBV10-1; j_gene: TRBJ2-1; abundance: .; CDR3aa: CASSGQSSYNEQFF; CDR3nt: TGCGCCAGCAGTGGACAGAGCTCCTACAATGAGCAGTTCTTC
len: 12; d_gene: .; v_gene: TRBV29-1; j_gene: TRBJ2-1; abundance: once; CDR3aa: CSVGALYNEQFF; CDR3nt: TGCAGCGTTGGGGCCCTTTACAATGAGCAGTTCTTC
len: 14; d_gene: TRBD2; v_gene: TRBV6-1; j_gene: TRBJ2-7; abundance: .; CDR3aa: CASSEVAGGYEQYF; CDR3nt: TGTGCCAGCAGTGAAGTAGCGGGAGGGTACGAGCAGTACTTC
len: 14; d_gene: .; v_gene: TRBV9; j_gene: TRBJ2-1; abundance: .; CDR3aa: CASSVAGAYNEQFF; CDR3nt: TGTGCCAGCAGCGTAGCGGGGGCCTACAATGAGCAGTTCTTC
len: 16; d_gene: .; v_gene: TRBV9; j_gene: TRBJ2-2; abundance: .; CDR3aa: CASSAQPGSYTGELFF; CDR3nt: TGTGCCAGCAGCGCACAGCCCGGGTCCTACACCGGGGAGCTGTTTTTT
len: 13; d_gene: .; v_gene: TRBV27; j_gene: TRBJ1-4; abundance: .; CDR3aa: CASRKGQTEKLFF; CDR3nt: TGTGCCAGCAGAAAAGGGCAGACTGAAAAACTGTTTTTT
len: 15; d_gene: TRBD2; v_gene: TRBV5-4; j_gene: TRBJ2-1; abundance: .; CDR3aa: CASSLGSGGPREQFF; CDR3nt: TGTGCCAGCAGCTTGGGTAGCGGGGGGCCAAGGGAGCAGTTCTTC
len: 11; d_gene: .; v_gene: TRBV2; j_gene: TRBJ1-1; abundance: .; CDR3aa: CASSRQAEAFF; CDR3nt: TGTGCCAGCAGTAGACAGGCTGAAGCTTTCTTT
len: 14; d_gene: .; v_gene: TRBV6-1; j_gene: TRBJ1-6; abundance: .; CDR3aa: CASSVSGRNSPLHF; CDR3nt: TGTGCCAGCAGTGTGTCAGGGAGGAATTCACCCCTCCACTTT
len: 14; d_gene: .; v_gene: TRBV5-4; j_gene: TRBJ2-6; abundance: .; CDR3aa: CASSPGDGANVLTF; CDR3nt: TGTGCCAGCAGCCCAGGGGATGGGGCCAACGTCCTGACTTTC
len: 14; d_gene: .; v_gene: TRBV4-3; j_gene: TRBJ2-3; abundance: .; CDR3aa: CASSQGTFTDTQYF; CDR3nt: TGCGCCAGCAGCCAAGGCACCTTCACAGATACGCAGTATTTT
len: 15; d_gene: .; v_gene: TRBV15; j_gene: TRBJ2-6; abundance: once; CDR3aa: CATSNYFSGANVLTF; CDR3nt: TGTGCCACCAGCAATTACTTCTCTGGGGCCAACGTCCTGACTTTC
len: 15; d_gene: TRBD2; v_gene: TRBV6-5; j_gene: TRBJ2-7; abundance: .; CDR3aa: CASSYGASGTYEQYF; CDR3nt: TGTGCCAGCAGTTACGGGGCTAGCGGAACCTACGAGCAGTACTTC
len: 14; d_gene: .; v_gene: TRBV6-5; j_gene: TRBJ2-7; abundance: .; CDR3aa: CASTSQGRLAEQYF; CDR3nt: TGTGCCAGCACCAGCCAGGGCAGACTTGCGGAGCAGTACTTC
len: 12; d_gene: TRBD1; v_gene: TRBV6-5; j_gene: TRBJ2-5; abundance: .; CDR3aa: CASSRQGETQYF; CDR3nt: TGTGCCAGCAGCCGACAGGGGGAGACCCAGTACTTC
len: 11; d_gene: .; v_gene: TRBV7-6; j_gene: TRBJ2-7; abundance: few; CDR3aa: CASSLEYEQYF; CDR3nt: TGTGCCAGCAGCTTAGAATACGAGCAGTACTTC
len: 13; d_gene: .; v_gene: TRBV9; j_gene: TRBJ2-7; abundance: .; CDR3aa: CASSSAYSYEQYF; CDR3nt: TGTGCCAGCAGCTCAGCGTACTCCTACGAGCAGTACTTC
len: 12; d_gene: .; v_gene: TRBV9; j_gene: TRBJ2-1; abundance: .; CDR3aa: CASSAPAHEQFF; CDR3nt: TGTGCCAGCAGCGCACCAGCCCATGAGCAGTTCTTC
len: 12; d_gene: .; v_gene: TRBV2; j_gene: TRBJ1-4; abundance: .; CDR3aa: CASSEGEEKLFF; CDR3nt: TGTGCCAGCAGTGAAGGTGAAGAAAAACTGTTTTTT
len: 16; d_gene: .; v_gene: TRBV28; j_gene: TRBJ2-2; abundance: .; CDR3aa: CASSFPGASNTGELFF; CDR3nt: TGTGCCAGCAGTTTCCCGGGAGCCTCGAACACCGGGGAGCTGTTTTTT
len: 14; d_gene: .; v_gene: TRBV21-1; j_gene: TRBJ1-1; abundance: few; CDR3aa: CASSKRQSRTEAFF; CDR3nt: TGTGCCAGCAGCAAAAGACAGAGTCGGACTGAAGCTTTCTTT
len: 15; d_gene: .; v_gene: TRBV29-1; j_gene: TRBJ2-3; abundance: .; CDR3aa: CSAREGGILTDTQYF; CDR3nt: TGCAGCGCTAGAGAGGGGGGGATCTTGACAGATACGCAGTATTTT
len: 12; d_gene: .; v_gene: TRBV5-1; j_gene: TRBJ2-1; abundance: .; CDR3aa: CASSLEGHEQFF; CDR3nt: TGCGCCAGCAGCTTGGAGGGGCATGAGCAGTTCTTC
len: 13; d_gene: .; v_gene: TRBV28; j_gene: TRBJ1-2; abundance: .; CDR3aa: CAIHRLNNYGYTF; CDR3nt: TGTGCCATACACAGGTTGAATAACTATGGCTACACCTTC
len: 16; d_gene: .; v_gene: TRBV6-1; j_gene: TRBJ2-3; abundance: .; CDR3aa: CASSETYGTTRDTQYF; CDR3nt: TGTGCCAGCAGCGAAACCTACGGGACCACACGGGATACGCAGTATTTT